The clone carrying this T cell receptor beta chain has at least ten counts. No antigen is known for it. The sample's time point: patch test 1, 2 weeks after DPC sensitization. The treatment denotes: therapeutic diphenylcyclopropenone sensitization with weekly scalp DPC. This sample was taken from a study of human T cells and chemical hapten exposure. General observations from the study: Significantly more large CDR3 similarity clusters were formed by expanded TCRs than by controls.

Germline CDR1 SGHTA, CDR2 FQGNSA. J lost 3 bases, V lost 7 bases, and 14 bases had no gene match. CDR3 size: 16 residues. One entry per CDR3 protein, called by TCRdb with MiXCR from the RACE reads. The sample lists around 71,000 distinct CDR3 sequences, roughly 9.8% occurring once. The V and J genes are TRBV7-2 and TRBJ2-7; 8 bases map to TRBD1. The material sequenced was whole blood, taken in connection with sensitization to the hapten diphenylcyclopropenone (DPC). The receptor's source is a woman aged 35 to 49 with alopecia areata. Some clones in this sample may be carry-over from other donors' samples. This CDR3 reads CASTITTGATYYEQYF. The CDR3 coding sequence is TGTGCCAGCACTATTACGACAGGGGCAACATACTACGAGCAGTACTTC. The whole variable domain, filled in from reference TRBV7-2 and TRBJ2-7, reads GAGVSQSPSNKVTEKGKDVELRCDPISGHTALYWYRQSLGQGLEFLIYFQGNSAPDKSGLPSDRFSAERTGGSVSTLTIQRTQQEDSAVYLCASTITTGATYYEQYFGPGTRLTVT.